What follows describes a single T cell receptor beta chain. This sample is part of a study of blood T cell repertoires in COVID-19. Study overall: PBMCs, B-cell-depleted T cells, or T cells were the source of the cDNA or gDNA that made up the material.

Trimming cost V 5 bases and J 2 bases, with 7 bases left between them. Germline V CDR1 and CDR2: SNHLY, FYNNEI. The CDR3 totals 13 residues. Produced via immunoSEQ multiplex PCR; TCRdb's table is partial and in-frame only. The sample includes about 64,000 clones, more than 65% of them seen just once. The chain carries TRBV2 and TRBJ2-1, with D perhaps matching TRBD2 (6 bases). Source material: peripheral blood. This TCR derives from a human donor in a cohort sampled during active COVID-19. CDR3 sequence reads: CASSRTTYNEQFF. Written as DNA, the CDR3 is TGTGCCAGCAGTCGGACTACCTACAATGAGCAGTTCTTC.